These 21 T cell receptor beta chains originate from one sample sequenced in a study of human T cells and chemical hapten exposure. The time point here: pre-sensitization, week 0. Treatment meaning: therapeutic diphenylcyclopropenone sensitization with weekly scalp DPC. A single record per CDR3 protein comes from TCRdb applying MiXCR to the RACE reads. The sample lists more than 300,000 distinct CDR3 sequences; roughly 4.6% were seen once. This material consisted of whole blood, taken in connection with sensitization to the hapten diphenylcyclopropenone (DPC). These receptors were taken from a woman aged 45-60 years with alopecia areata. Some clones in this sample may be carry-over from other donors' samples.

In its sample, this clonotype was seen many times. The genes are TRBV6-2 or TRBV6-3 and TRBJ1-1; D is ambiguous. V was pared by 5 bases and J by 1 base, with 11 bases between. This CDR3 is 14 amino acids long. Germline assignment: CDR1 MNHEY and CDR2 SVGEGT. CDR3 DNA: TGTGCCAGCAGTCGGAACCAGGAGAACACTGAAGCTTTCTTT. Translation gives CASSRNQENTEAFF.

This clonotype showed up many times. The chain joins TRBV5-6 to TRBJ2-7, with 11 bases identical to TRBD2. The germline V gene has CDR1 SGHDT and CDR2 YYEEEE. The CDR3 is 15 residues long. Unmatched junction bases numbered 8, after V lost 5 bases and J lost 4 bases. Here the CDR3 DNA reads TGTGCCAGCAGTCAGAGACTAGCGGGACGTTACGAGCAGTACTTC. Its translation is CASSQRLAGRYEQYF.

This clonotype has ten or more counts. This chain uses TRBV7-8 with TRBJ2-3; 14 positions agree with TRBD2. CDR3 length equals 18 residues. CDR1 and CDR2 (germline): SGHVS, FQNEAQ. V was clipped by 1 base and J by 5 bases; unmatched bases: 8. DNA for the CDR3: TGTGCCAGCAGCTTAGTAGGACTAGCGGGGGGCCTAAAAGATACGCAGTATTTT. Its protein product is CASSLVGLAGGLKDTQYF. The complete variable domain, with remaining parts taken from reference TRBV7-8 and TRBJ2-3, reads GAGVSQSPRYKVAKRGQDVALRCDPISGHVSLFWYQQALGQGPEFLTYFQNEAQLDKSGLPSDRFFAERPEGSVSTLKIQRTQQEDSAVYLCASSLVGLAGGLKDTQYFGPGTRLTVL.

In its sample, this clonotype was seen many times. V usage is TRBV29-1 and J usage is TRBJ2-1; tentative D call: TRBD2 (7 bases). The CDR3 extends over 17 amino acids. CDR1 and CDR2 (germline): SQVTM, ANQGSEA. V was clipped by 0 bases and J by 12 bases, with 27 bases between them. In DNA, the CDR3 is TGCAGCGTTGAAGATACAGCCAGGGAGGGAATTAGAGGGGGGCAGTTCTTC. Translation gives CSVEDTAREGIRGGQFF.

This sequence joins TRBV2 and TRBJ2-5; D is perhaps TRBD2 (6 bases). CDR1 and CDR2 (germline): SNHLY, FYNNEI. The CDR3 has 13 amino acids. V was cut by 6 bases and J by 5 bases, with 13 bases left in between. The CDR3, as DNA: TGTGCCAGCAGGGCTAGCGCTCTTGAGACCCAGTACTTC. Its translation is CASRASALETQYF. Based on the CDR3 plus reference TRBV2 and TRBJ2-5, the full variable domain is EPEVTQTPSHQVTQMGQEVILRCVPISNHLYFYWYRQILGQKVEFLVSFYNNEISEKSEIFDDQFSVERPDGSNFTLKIRSTKLEDSAMYFCASRASALETQYFGPGTRLLVL.

The J gene is TRBJ2-7, the V gene TRBV4-1; 9 bases align to TRBD1. The CDR3 is made up of 13 amino acids. Per germline, CDR1 MGHRA and CDR2 YSYEKL. The junction had 3 bases not matched to a gene; V was cut back by 3 bases and J by 6 bases. For the CDR3, the DNA is TGCGCCAGCAGCCACGGACAGGGGACCGAGCAGTACTTC. Amino acid sequence: CASSHGQGTEQYF.

This chain links TRBV20-1 with TRBJ2-7, with 11 positions matching TRBD1. This CDR3 contains 15 residues. J gave up 4 bases and V 4 bases, and 9 bases lay outside the gene matches. Per germline, CDR1 DFQATT and CDR2 SNEGSKA (reference sequence). CDR3 loop: CSAIPGTGGFYEQYF. CDR3 sequence (DNA): TGCAGTGCTATTCCCGGGACAGGGGGATTTTACGAGCAGTACTTC.

The table lists this clonotype with many counts. V usage is TRBV4-2 and J usage is TRBJ1-5; TRBD1 might be the D (5 bases). Looked up from germline, CDR1 is LGHNA and CDR2 is YNFKEQ. This CDR3 contains 15 residues. V lost 0 bases and J lost 6, with 12 bases in between. CDR3 sequence (DNA): TGTGCCAGCAGCCAAGATGCGGGGGGAACTCAGCCCCAGCATTTT. Translating gives CASSQDAGGTQPQHF.

In its sample, this clonotype was seen a few times. This rearrangement joins TRBV10-3 to TRBJ2-7, with D possibly matching TRBD2 (5 bases). The CDR3 consists of 13 residues. Trimming took 0 bases from V and 6 from J, leaving 9 bases between them. The germline gives CDR1 ENHRY, CDR2 SYGVKD. In nucleotides, the CDR3 is TGTGCCATCAGTGAGTCACCCGGAGGCGAGCAGTACTTC. Its translation: CAISESPGGEQYF.

In this sample, this clonotype turned up a few times. The CDR3 spells CASSPVGPYEQYF. The CDR3 bases are TGTGCCAGCAGCCCCGTCGGGCCTTACGAGCAGTACTTC. The chain has TRBV28 and TRBJ2-7, with D hard to call. The CDR3 has 13 residues. Germline V gene sequence: CDR1 MDHEN, CDR2 SYDVKM. V lost 6 bases and J 4 bases, leaving 13 bases between the germline ends.

The chain employs TRBV20-1 and TRBJ2-1; 10 bases agree with TRBD2. The germline gives CDR1 DFQATT, CDR2 SNEGSKA (reference sequence). This CDR3 spans 13 amino acids. J lost 10 bases, V lost 4 bases, and 7 bases had no gene match. CDR3 amino acids: CSANTGTSDEQFF. Written as DNA, the CDR3 is TGCAGTGCTAATACCGGGACTAGCGACGAGCAGTTCTTC.

This clonotype has more than one count but fewer than ten. V and J are TRBV13 and TRBJ2-2; D is possibly TRBD2 (6 bases). The ends were cut back, 3 bases at V and 3 bases at J, with 11 bases in the middle. Germline V lookup: CDR1 PRHDT, CDR2 FYEKMQ (reference sequence). The CDR3 has 15 amino acids. This CDR3 is CASSLGGSDTGELFF. The CDR3 bases are TGTGCCAGCAGCTTGGGGGGTTCGGACACCGGGGAGCTGTTTTTT.

A few counts support this clonotype. The chain has TRBV7-8 and TRBJ2-3; no reliable D call. Looked up from germline, CDR1 is SGHVS and CDR2 is FQNEAQ. CDR3 size: 13 residues. V was pared by 4 bases and J by 5 bases, with 10 bases between. CDR3 amino acids: CASSYLRGDTQYF. CDR3 in DNA: TGTGCCAGCAGCTACCTTAGAGGAGATACGCAGTATTTT.

This clonotype was recorded many times. V and J are TRBV6-5 and TRBJ2-5; TRBD2 agrees at 7 bases. Per germline, CDR1 MNHEY and CDR2 SVGAGI. There are 12 residues in the CDR3. After removal of 8 bases from V and 5 bases from J, the junction contained 5 bases not matched to a gene. The CDR3 DNA sequence: TGTGCCAGCCTTGGACTAGGGGAGACCCAGTACTTC. Its protein product is CASLGLGETQYF.

This clonotype occurred many times. This sequence joins TRBV10-3 and TRBJ2-7, with D perhaps matching TRBD1 or TRBD2 (6 bases each). Trimming shortened V by 11 bases and J by 5 bases, and 25 bases separated the two germline ends. The CDR3 has 15 residues. The germline V gene encodes CDR1 ENHRY and CDR2 SYGVKD. In nucleotides, the CDR3 is TGTGCCTCCAAAGGCTCGAGGGGGGAACCCGACGAGCAGTACTTC. It specifies CASKGSRGEPDEQYF.

The chain is built from TRBV5-6 and TRBJ2-5; D unclear. The CDR3 runs 13 residues. V lost 0 bases, J lost 4 bases, and 7 bases lay in between. Germline V gives CDR1 SGHDT, CDR2 YYEEEE. The CDR3 spells CASSLDAPETQYF. In nucleotides, the CDR3 is TGTGCCAGCAGCTTGGACGCCCCAGAGACCCAGTACTTC.

This clonotype was recorded many times. The chain carries TRBV4-1 and TRBJ2-1; D not certain. Trimming removed 0 bases at V and 4 bases at J, with 10 bases between. The CDR3 length is 15 residues. Germline CDR1 and CDR2: MGHRA and YSYEKL. The CDR3 region has the DNA TGCGCCAGCAGCCAAGATTTGCCGCGATACAATGAGCAGTTCTTC. The encoded protein is CASSQDLPRYNEQFF.

This clonotype was recorded at least ten times. The V call is TRBV7-9, the J call TRBJ2-7; the match to TRBD2 covers 13 bases. The CDR3 length is 18 residues. CDR1 is SEHNR and CDR2 is FQNEAQ in the germline V gene (reference sequence). Losses at the gene ends were 2 bases for V and 0 bases for J; bases not matched to a gene: 7. For the CDR3, the DNA is TGTGCCAGCAGCTTAAAGGGACTAGCGGGAAACAGCTCCTACGAGCAGTACTTC. Translating it yields CASSLKGLAGNSSYEQYF. Based on the CDR3 plus reference TRBV7-9 and TRBJ2-7, the full variable domain is DTGVSQNPRHKITKRGQNVTFRCDPISEHNRLYWYRQTLGQGPEFLTYFQNEAQLEKSRLLSDRFSAERPKGSFSTLEIQRTEQGDSAMYLCASSLKGLAGNSSYEQYFGPGTRLTVT.

The DNA for the CDR3 is TGTGCCAGCAGCTTGATCCAGTCGGGGGATTCACCCCTCCACTTT. It encodes CASSLIQSGDSPLHF. This chain uses TRBV5-6 with TRBJ1-6; possible D gene TRBD1, 5 bases. From germline, CDR1 is SGHDT and CDR2 YYEEEE. The CDR3 loop spans 15 amino acids. V was trimmed by 1 base and J by 8 bases, leaving 13 bases between them.

This clonotype turned up a few times. This chain uses TRBV7-6 with TRBJ2-5, with D possibly matching TRBD1 (5 bases). Trimming removed 6 bases at V and 1 base at J, with 15 bases between. Germline CDR1 SGHVS, CDR2 FNYEAQ. The CDR3 consists of 15 residues. The DNA for the CDR3 is TGTGCCAGCAGTTTCCCCGCAGGGCCCCAAGAGACCCAGTACTTC. Translation: CASSFPAGPQETQYF.

The V and J genes are TRBV5-1 and TRBJ2-3; 8 bases are shared with TRBD1. This CDR3 is 15 amino acids long. After removal of 0 bases from V and 6 bases from J, the junction contained 6 bases not matched to a gene. Per the germline V gene, CDR1 is SGHRS and CDR2 is YFSETQ. In nucleotides, the CDR3 is TGCGCCAGCAGCTTGGCCAGGGGGCCTGGGGATACGCAGTATTTT. It codes for CASSLARGPGDTQYF.